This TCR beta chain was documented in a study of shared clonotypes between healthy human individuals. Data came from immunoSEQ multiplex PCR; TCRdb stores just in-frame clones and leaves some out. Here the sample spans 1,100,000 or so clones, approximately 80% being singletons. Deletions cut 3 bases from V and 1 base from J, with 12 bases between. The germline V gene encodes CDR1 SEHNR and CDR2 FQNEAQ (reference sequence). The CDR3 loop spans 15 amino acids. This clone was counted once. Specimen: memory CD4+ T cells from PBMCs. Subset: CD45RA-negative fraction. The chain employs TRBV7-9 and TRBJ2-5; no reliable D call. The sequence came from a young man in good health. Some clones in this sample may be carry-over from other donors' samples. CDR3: CASSFGRAPQETQYF. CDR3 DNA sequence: TGTGCCAGCAGCTTTGGTAGGGCTCCCCAAGAGACCCAGTACTTC. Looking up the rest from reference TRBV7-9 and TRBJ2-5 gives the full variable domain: DTGVSQNPRHKITKRGQNVTFRCDPISEHNRLYWYRQTLGQGPEFLTYFQNEAQLEKSRLLSDRFSAERPKGSFSTLEIQRTEQGDSAMYLCASSFGRAPQETQYFGPGTRLLVL.